A selection of T cell receptor beta chains follows, all from one sample in a study of identical twins. A single record per CDR3 protein comes from TCRdb applying MiXCR to the 5' RACE reads. The sample contains 450,000 or so distinct CDR3 sequences, 12% to 15% of which appear only once. The same sample was also used in a study of yellow fever vaccine responses in identical twins.

The sequenced sample consisted of CD4+ T cells sorted from blood. The receptors were gathered from a woman younger than 30 in good health. CDR3s include the opening cysteine and the closing phenylalanine or tryptophan. Fields, in order: CDR3 protein, D gene, V gene, J gene. A D gene is named only where the DNA matches it firmly.

CDR3 protein: CASSPSGAEGAQFF; D gene: TRBD2; V gene: TRBV3-1; J gene: TRBJ2-1
CDR3 protein: CASSTLFSAGGLDF; D gene: TRBD2; V gene: TRBV12-3/TRBV12-4; J gene: TRBJ2-3
CDR3 protein: CATSDPGKTDTQYF; D gene: .; V gene: TRBV24-1; J gene: TRBJ2-3
CDR3 protein: CASRGTGVANTGELFF; D gene: TRBD1; V gene: TRBV12-3/TRBV12-4; J gene: TRBJ2-2
CDR3 protein: CASSLGTPLGEQFF; D gene: .; V gene: TRBV5-1; J gene: TRBJ2-1
CDR3 protein: CATNSLSVSGINEQYF; D gene: TRBD2; V gene: TRBV6-5; J gene: TRBJ2-7
CDR3 protein: CASSLAPTGKLEQYF; D gene: .; V gene: TRBV7-9; J gene: TRBJ2-7
CDR3 protein: CASSPTGWEETQYF; D gene: .; V gene: TRBV28; J gene: TRBJ2-5
CDR3 protein: CATSRGQFYEQYF; D gene: .; V gene: TRBV15; J gene: TRBJ2-7
CDR3 protein: CASSLSGQRVSTDTQYF; D gene: .; V gene: TRBV27; J gene: TRBJ2-3
CDR3 protein: CASSRGRMNTYNEQFF; D gene: .; V gene: TRBV4-3; J gene: TRBJ2-1
CDR3 protein: CASSFSGWSSSGGVTQYF; D gene: TRBD2; V gene: TRBV7-2; J gene: TRBJ2-5
CDR3 protein: CASSHRTSGRMTYNEQFF; D gene: TRBD2; V gene: TRBV11-1; J gene: TRBJ2-1
CDR3 protein: CASSDGRGGPNEQFF; D gene: .; V gene: TRBV2; J gene: TRBJ2-1
CDR3 protein: CASSPGLAGGKETQYF; D gene: TRBD2; V gene: TRBV12-3/TRBV12-4; J gene: TRBJ2-5
CDR3 protein: CSARDPVPDEQFF; D gene: .; V gene: TRBV20-1; J gene: TRBJ2-1
CDR3 protein: CAISESHGLAGNNEQFF; D gene: TRBD2; V gene: TRBV10-3; J gene: TRBJ2-1
CDR3 protein: CASRTGTVYNEQFF; D gene: TRBD1; V gene: TRBV2; J gene: TRBJ2-1
CDR3 protein: CASSNDVRLGYTF; D gene: .; V gene: TRBV4-1; J gene: TRBJ1-2
CDR3 protein: CASSLEDSTYNEQFF; D gene: .; V gene: TRBV5-1; J gene: TRBJ2-1
CDR3 protein: CAVRQGPDTQYF; D gene: TRBD1; V gene: TRBV28; J gene: TRBJ2-3
CDR3 protein: CASSYSPPSGVLAGELFF; D gene: TRBD2; V gene: TRBV7-6; J gene: TRBJ2-2
CDR3 protein: CASSHLQVGKAYEQYF; D gene: .; V gene: TRBV3-1; J gene: TRBJ2-7
CDR3 protein: CASSQDSRINQPQHF; D gene: .; V gene: TRBV3-1; J gene: TRBJ1-5
CDR3 protein: CASRQQGANYGYTF; D gene: .; V gene: TRBV6-1; J gene: TRBJ1-2
CDR3 protein: CSVRGAGLAGWWNEQFF; D gene: TRBD2; V gene: TRBV29-1; J gene: TRBJ2-1
CDR3 protein: CASSFTDNYEQYF; D gene: .; V gene: TRBV7-6; J gene: TRBJ2-7
CDR3 protein: CASASDGHQPQHF; D gene: .; V gene: TRBV27; J gene: TRBJ1-5
CDR3 protein: CASSSTSGVLGTQYF; D gene: TRBD2; V gene: TRBV7-2; J gene: TRBJ2-5
CDR3 protein: CASSEDGGGFTDTQYF; D gene: TRBD2; V gene: TRBV6-1; J gene: TRBJ2-3
CDR3 protein: CASSLTGGMDTQYF; D gene: TRBD1; V gene: TRBV7-9; J gene: TRBJ2-3
CDR3 protein: CASRLRELTGELFF; D gene: TRBD2; V gene: TRBV7-9; J gene: TRBJ2-2
CDR3 protein: CSVLRGSSYEQYF; D gene: .; V gene: TRBV20-1; J gene: TRBJ2-7
CDR3 protein: CASSLTSGGLHTQYF; D gene: TRBD2; V gene: TRBV5-1; J gene: TRBJ2-3
CDR3 protein: CASSDFREGTQYF; D gene: TRBD2; V gene: TRBV6-4; J gene: TRBJ2-3
CDR3 protein: CSVVGTSSYNEQFF; D gene: TRBD2; V gene: TRBV29-1; J gene: TRBJ2-1
CDR3 protein: CASSKGQAGTGSYEQYF; D gene: TRBD1; V gene: TRBV7-9; J gene: TRBJ2-7
CDR3 protein: CSARLAGVGGEQYF; D gene: TRBD2; V gene: TRBV20-1; J gene: TRBJ2-7
CDR3 protein: CASSVKESTFGTQYF; D gene: .; V gene: TRBV9; J gene: TRBJ2-3
CDR3 protein: CASSPITLLTDTQYF; D gene: .; V gene: TRBV18; J gene: TRBJ2-3
CDR3 protein: CASSEVPGQGGEQFF; D gene: TRBD1; V gene: TRBV2; J gene: TRBJ2-1
CDR3 protein: CASSSQGINEQYF; D gene: .; V gene: TRBV7-2; J gene: TRBJ2-7
CDR3 protein: CATRGGQGGTGEQFF; D gene: TRBD1; V gene: TRBV24-1; J gene: TRBJ2-1
CDR3 protein: CASSQGLAGGYNEQFF; D gene: TRBD2; V gene: TRBV7-2; J gene: TRBJ2-1
CDR3 protein: CASSGGTGYGNEQFF; D gene: TRBD1; V gene: TRBV9; J gene: TRBJ2-1
CDR3 protein: CASRPLRTANTGELFF; D gene: .; V gene: TRBV6-1; J gene: TRBJ2-2
CDR3 protein: CSGSGQGISEAFF; D gene: .; V gene: TRBV29-1; J gene: TRBJ1-1
CDR3 protein: CASSPTGGGRNNEQFF; D gene: .; V gene: TRBV7-8; J gene: TRBJ2-1
CDR3 protein: CASSFIRGPSPSYNEQFF; D gene: .; V gene: TRBV11-1; J gene: TRBJ2-1
CDR3 protein: CASSRNTFNNYGYTF; D gene: .; V gene: TRBV6-1; J gene: TRBJ1-2
CDR3 protein: CASSFASNGNTIYF; D gene: .; V gene: TRBV5-1; J gene: TRBJ1-3
CDR3 protein: CASSFGGRGGSPYEQYF; D gene: .; V gene: TRBV7-2; J gene: TRBJ2-7
CDR3 protein: CASSQGKGGIYEQYF; D gene: .; V gene: TRBV3-1; J gene: TRBJ2-7
CDR3 protein: CASSLVLAGVNYEQYF; D gene: TRBD2; V gene: TRBV12-3/TRBV12-4; J gene: TRBJ2-7
CDR3 protein: CASSTHRGLAGEQFF; D gene: TRBD2; V gene: TRBV4-3; J gene: TRBJ2-1